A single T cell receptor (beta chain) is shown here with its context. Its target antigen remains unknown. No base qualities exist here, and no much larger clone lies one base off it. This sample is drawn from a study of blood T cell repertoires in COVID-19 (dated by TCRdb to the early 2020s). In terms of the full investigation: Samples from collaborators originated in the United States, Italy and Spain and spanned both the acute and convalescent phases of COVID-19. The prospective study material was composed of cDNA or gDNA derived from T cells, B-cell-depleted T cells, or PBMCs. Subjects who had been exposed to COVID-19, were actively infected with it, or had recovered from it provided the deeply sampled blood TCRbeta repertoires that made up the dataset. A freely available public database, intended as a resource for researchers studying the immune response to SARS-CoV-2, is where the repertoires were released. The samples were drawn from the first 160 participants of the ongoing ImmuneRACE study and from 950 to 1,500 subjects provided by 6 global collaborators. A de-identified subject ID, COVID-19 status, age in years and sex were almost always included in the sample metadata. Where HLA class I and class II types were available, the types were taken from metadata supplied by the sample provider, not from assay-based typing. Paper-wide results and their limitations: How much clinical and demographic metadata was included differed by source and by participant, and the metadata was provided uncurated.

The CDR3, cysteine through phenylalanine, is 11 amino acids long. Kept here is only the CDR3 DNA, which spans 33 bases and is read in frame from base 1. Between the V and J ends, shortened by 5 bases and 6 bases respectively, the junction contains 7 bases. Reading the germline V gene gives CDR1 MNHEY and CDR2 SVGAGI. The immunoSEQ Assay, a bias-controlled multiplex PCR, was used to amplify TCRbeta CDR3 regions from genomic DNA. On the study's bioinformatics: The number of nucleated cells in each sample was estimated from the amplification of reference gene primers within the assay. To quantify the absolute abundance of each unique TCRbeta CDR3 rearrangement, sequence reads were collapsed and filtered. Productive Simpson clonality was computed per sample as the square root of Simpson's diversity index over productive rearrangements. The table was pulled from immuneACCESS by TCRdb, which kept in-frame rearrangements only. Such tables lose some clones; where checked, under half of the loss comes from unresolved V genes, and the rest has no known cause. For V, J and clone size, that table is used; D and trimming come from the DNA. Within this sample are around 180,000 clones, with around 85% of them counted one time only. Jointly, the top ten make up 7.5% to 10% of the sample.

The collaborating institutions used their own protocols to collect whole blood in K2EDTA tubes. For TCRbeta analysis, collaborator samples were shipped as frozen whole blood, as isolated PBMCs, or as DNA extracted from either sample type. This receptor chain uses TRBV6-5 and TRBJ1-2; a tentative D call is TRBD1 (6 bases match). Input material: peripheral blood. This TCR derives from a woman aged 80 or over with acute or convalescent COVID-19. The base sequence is TGTGCCAGCAGTCGACAGGATGGCTACACCTTC. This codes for CASSRQDGYTF.